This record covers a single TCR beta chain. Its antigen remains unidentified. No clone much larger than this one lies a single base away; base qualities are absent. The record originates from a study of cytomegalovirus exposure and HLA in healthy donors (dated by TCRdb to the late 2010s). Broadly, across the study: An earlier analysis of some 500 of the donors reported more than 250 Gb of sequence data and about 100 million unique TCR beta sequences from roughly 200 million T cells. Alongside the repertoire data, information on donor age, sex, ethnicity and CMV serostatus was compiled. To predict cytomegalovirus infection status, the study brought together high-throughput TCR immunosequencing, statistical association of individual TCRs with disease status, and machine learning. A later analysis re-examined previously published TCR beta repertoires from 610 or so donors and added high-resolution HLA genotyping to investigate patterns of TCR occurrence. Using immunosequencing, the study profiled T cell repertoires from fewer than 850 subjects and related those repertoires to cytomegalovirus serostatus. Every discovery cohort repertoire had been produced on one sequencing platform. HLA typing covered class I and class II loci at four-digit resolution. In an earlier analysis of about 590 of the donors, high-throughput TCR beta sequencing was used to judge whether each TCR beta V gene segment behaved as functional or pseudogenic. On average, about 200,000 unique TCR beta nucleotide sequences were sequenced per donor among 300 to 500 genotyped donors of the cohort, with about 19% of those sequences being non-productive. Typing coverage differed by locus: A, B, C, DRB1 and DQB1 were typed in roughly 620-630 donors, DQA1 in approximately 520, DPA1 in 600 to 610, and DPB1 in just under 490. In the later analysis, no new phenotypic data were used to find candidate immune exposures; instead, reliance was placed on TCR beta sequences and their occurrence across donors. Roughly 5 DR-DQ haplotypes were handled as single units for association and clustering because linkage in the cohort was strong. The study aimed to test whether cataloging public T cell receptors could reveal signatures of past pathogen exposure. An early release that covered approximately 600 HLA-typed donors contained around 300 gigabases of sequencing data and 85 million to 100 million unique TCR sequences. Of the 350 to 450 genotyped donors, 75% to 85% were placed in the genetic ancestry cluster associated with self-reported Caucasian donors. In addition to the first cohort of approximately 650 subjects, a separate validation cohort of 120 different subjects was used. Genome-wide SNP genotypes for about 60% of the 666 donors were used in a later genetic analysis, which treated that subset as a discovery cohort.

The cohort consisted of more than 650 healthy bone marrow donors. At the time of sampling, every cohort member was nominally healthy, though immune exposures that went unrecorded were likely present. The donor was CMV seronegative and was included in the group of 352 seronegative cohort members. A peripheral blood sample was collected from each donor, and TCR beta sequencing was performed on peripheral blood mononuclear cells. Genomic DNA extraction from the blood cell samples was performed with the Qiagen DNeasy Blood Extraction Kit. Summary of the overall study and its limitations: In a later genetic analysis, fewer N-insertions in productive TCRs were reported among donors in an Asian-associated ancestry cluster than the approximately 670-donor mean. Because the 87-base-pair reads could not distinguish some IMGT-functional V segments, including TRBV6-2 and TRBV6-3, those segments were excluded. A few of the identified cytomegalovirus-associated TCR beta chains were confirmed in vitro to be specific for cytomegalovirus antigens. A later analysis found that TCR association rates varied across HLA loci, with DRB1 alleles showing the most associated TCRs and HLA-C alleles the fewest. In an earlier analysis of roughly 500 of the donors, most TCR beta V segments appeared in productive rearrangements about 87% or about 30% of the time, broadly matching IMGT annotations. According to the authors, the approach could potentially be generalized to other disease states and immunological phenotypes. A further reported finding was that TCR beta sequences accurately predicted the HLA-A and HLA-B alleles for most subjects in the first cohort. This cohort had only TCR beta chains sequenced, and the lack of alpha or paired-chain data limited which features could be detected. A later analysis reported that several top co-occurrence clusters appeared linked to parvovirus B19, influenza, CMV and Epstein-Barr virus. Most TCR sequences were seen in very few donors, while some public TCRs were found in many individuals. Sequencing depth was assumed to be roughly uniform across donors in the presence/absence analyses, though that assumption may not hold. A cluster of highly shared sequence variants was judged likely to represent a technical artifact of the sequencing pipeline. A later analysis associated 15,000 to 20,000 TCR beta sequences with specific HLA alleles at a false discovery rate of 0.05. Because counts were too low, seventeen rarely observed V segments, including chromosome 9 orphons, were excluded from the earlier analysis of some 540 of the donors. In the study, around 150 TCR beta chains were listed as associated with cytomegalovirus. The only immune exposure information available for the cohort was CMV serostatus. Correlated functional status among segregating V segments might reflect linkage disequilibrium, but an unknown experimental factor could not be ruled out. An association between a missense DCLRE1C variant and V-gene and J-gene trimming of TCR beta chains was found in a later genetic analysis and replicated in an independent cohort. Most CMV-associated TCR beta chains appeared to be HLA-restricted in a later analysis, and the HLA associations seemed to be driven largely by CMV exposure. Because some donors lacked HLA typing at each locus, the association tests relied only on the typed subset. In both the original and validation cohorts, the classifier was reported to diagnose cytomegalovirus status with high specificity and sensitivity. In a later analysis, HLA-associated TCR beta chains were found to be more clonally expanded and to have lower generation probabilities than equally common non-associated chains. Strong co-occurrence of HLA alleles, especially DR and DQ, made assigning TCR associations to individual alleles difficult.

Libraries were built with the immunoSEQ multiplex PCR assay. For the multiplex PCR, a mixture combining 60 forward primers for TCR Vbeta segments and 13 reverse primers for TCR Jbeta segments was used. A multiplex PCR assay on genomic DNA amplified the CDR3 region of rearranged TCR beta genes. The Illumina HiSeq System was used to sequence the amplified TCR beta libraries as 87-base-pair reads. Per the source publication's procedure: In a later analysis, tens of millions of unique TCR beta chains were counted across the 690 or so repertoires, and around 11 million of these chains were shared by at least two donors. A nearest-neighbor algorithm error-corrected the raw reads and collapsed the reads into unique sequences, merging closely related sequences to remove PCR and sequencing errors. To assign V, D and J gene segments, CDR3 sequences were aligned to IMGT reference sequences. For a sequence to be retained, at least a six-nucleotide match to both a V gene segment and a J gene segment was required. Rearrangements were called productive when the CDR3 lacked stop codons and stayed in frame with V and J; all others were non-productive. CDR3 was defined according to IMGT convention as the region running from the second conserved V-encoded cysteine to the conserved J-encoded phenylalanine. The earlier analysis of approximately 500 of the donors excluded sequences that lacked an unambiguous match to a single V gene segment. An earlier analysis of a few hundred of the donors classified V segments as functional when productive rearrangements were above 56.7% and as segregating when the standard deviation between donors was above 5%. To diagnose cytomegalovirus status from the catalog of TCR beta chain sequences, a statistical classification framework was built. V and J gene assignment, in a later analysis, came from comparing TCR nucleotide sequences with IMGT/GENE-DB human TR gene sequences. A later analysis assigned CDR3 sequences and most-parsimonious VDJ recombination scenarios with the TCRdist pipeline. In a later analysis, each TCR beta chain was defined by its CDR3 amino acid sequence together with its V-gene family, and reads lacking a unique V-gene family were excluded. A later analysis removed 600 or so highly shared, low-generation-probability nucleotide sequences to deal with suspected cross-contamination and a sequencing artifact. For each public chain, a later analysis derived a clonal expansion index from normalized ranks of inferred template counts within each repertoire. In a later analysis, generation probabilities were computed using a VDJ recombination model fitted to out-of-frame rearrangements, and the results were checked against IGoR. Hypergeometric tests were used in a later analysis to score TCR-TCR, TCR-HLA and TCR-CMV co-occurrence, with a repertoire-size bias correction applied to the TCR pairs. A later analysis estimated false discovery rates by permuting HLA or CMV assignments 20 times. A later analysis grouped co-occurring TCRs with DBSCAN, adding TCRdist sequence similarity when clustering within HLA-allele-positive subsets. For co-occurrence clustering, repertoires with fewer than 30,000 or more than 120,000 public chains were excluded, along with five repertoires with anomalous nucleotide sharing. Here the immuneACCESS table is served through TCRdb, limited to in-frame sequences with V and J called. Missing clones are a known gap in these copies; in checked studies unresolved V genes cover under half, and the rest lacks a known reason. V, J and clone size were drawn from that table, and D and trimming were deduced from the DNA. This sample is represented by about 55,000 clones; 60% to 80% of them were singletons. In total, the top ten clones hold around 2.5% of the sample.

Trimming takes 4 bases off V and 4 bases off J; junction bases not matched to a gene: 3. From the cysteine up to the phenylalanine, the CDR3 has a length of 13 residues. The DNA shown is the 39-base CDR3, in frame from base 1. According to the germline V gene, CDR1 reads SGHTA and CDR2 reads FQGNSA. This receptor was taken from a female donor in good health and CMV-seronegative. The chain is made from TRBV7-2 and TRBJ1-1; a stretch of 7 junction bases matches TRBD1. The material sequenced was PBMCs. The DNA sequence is TGTGCCAGCAGCTCGACAGGGACCACTGAAGCTTTCTTT. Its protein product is CASSSTGTTEAFF. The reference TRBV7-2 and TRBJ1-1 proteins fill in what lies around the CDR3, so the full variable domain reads GAGVSQSPSNKVTEKGKDVELRCDPISGHTALYWYRQSLGQGLEFLIYFQGNSAPDKSGLPSDRFSAERTGGSVSTLTIQRTQQEDSAVYLCASSSTGTTEAFFGQGTRLTVV.